The subject of this entry is one T cell receptor beta chain. Several immunoSEQ 96-well plates shared each subset's DNA, each plate a replicate. Here immunoSEQ multiplex PCR was the method, and the copy in TCRdb shows in-frame clones only, minus some. The table includes roughly 410,000 clones, 96% detected once. Donation came from healthy HIV-negative adults that had no recent acute infections or vaccinations. CD8 memory pooled CD45RO+ cells and CCR7-negative CD45RA+ TemRA cells. The data originate from a study of shared clonotypes between healthy human individuals. The CDR3 is 15 residues long. Germline assignment: CDR1 MNHEY and CDR2 SVGAGI. V was shortened by 2 bases and J by 2 bases, with 10 bases between the two germline ends.

The genes are TRBV6-5 and TRBJ1-5, with D possibly matching TRBD1 (5 bases). The specimen was memory CD8+ T cells sorted from blood. Subset specified: CD45RO+ cells pooled with CCR7-negative TemRA cells. This clonotype was obtained from a man aged 25-45 years in good health. Here the CDR3 reads CASSYAGGGNQPQHF. CDR3 bases: TGTGCCAGCAGTTACGCCGGGGGGGGCAATCAGCCCCAGCATTTT.